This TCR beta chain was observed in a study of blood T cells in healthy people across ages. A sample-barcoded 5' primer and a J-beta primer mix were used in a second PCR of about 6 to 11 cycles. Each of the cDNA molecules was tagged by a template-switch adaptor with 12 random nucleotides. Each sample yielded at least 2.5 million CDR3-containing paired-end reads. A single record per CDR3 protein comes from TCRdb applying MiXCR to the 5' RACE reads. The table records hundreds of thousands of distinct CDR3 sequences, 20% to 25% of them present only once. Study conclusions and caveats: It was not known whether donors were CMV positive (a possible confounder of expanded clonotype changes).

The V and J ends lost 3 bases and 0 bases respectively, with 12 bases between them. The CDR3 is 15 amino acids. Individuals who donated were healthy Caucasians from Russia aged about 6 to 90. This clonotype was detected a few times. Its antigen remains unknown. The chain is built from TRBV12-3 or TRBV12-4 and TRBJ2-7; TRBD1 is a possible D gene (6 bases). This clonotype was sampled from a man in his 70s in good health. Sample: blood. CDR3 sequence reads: CASSFSWDNSYEQYF. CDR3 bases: TGTGCCAGCAGTTTCAGCTGGGACAACTCCTACGAGCAGTACTTC.